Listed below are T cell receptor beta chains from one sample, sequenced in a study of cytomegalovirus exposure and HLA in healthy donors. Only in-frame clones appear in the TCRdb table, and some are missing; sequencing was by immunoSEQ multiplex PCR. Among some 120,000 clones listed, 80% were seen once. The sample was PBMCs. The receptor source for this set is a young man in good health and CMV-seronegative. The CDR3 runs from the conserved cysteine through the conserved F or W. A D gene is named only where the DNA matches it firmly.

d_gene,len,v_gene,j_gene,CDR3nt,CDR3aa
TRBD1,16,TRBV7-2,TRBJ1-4,TGTGCCAGCAGCCAAAACCCGGGACAGGGGAATGAAAAACTGTTTTTT,CASSQNPGQGNEKLFF
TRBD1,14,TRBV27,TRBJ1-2,TGTGCCAGCAGTTTATCAGGGGGCTCGTATGGCTACACCTTC,CASSLSGGSYGYTF
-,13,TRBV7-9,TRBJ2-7,TGTTCCAGCAGCTTACCGGGAAGCTACGAGCAGTACTTC,CSSSLPGSYEQYF
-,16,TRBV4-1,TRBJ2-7,TGCGCCAGCAGCCAAGATCCTACAGGGTCGTGGTACGAGCAGTACTTC,CASSQDPTGSWYEQYF
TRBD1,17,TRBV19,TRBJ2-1,TGTGCCAGTAGTATAGATCGGGGGACAGGGGGTTACAATGAGCAGTTCTTC,CASSIDRGTGGYNEQFF
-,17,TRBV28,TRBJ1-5,TGTGCCAGCAGTTCCCTTGGGAAGGGAGAGCGCGGTCAGCCCCAGCATTTT,CASSSLGKGERGQPQHF
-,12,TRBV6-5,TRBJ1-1,TGTGCCAGCATCACGAGGGGGACTGAAGCTTTCTTT,CASITRGTEAFF
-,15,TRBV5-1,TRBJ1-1,TGCGCCAGCAGCTTGGATCGGAGTATGAACACTGAAGCTTTCTTT,CASSLDRSMNTEAFF
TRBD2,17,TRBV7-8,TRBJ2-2,TGTGCCAGCAGCGCTACTACTAGCGGAGGGAACACCGGGGAGCTGTTTTTT,CASSATTSGGNTGELFF
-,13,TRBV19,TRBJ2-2,TGTGCCAGTTATGCGGGGAACACCGGGGAGCTGTTTTTT,CASYAGNTGELFF